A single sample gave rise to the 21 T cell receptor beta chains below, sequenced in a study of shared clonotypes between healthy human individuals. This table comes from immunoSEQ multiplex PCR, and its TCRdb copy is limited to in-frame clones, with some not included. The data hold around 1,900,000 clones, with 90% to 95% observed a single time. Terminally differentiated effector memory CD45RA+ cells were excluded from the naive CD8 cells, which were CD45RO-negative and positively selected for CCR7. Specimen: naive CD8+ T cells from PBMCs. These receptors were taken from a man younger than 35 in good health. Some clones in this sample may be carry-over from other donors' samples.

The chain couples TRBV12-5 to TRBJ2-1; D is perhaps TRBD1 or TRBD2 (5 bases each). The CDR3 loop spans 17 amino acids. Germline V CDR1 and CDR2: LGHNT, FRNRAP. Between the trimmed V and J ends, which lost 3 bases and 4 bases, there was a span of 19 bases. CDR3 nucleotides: TGTGCTAGTGGTTTCCCGACAGTCCGAGGGTTATACAATGAGCAGTTCTTC. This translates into CASGFPTVRGLYNEQFF. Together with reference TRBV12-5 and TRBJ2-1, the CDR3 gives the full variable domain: DARVTQTPRHKVTEMGQEVTMRCQPILGHNTVFWYRQTMMQGLELLAYFRNRAPLDDSGMPKDRFSAEMPDATLATLKIQPSEPRDSAVYFCASGFPTVRGLYNEQFFGPGTRLTVL.

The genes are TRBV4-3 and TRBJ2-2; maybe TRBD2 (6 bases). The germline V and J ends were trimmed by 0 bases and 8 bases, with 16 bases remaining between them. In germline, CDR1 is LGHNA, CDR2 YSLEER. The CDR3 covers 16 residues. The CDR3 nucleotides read TGCGCCAGCAGCCAAGAAGTCCCCGGGAGAGCGGGGGAGCTGTTTTTT. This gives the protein CASSQEVPGRAGELFF.

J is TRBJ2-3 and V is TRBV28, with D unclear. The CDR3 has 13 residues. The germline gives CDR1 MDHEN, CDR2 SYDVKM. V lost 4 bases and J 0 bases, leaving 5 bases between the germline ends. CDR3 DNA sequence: TGTGCCAGCAGTTCTTACAGCACAGATACGCAGTATTTT. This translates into CASSSYSTDTQYF. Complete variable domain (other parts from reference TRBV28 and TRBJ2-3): DVKVTQSSRYLVKRTGEKVFLECVQDMDHENMFWYRQDPGLGLRLIYFSYDVKMKEKGDIPEGYSVSREKKERFSLILESASTNQTSMYLCASSSYSTDTQYFGPGTRLTVL.

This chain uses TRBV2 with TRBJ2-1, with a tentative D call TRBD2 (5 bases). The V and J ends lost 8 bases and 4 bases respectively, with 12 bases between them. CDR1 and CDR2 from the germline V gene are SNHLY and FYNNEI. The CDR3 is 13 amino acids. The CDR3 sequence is CASGYSGYNEQFF. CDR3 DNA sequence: TGTGCCAGCGGTTATTCGGGGTACAATGAGCAGTTCTTC.

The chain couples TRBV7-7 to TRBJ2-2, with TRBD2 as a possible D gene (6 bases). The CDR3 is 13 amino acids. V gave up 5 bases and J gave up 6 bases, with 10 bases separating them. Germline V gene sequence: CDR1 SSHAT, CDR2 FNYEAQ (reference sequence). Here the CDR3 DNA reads TGTGCCAGCAGCCCCGGGGGTCCCGGGGAGCTGTTTTTT. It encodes CASSPGGPGELFF.

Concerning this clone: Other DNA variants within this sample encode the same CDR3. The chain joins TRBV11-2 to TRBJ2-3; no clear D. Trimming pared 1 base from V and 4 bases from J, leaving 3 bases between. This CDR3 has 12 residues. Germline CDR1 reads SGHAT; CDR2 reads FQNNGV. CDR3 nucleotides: TGTGCCAGCAGCTTAGTGCCAGATACGCAGTATTTT. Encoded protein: CASSLVPDTQYF. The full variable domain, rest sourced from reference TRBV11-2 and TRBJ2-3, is EAGVAQSPRYKIIEKRQSVAFWCNPISGHATLYWYQQILGQGPKLLIQFQNNGVVDDSQLPKDRFSAERLKGVDSTLKIQPAKLEDSAVYLCASSLVPDTQYFGPGTRLTVL.

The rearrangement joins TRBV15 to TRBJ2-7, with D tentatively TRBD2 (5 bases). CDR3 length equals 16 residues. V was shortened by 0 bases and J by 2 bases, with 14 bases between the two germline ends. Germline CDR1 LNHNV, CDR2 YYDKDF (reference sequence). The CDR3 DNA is TGTGCCACCAGCAGAGATTTAGTCGGGGAAACCTACGAGCAGTACTTC. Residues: CATSRDLVGETYEQYF.

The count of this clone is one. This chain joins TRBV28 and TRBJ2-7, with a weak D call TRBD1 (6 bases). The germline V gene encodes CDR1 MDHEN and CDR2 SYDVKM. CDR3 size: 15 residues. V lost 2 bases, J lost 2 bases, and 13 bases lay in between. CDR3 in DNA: TGTGCCAGCAGTTTAAGACAGGACCTCCCCTACGAGCAGTACTTC. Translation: CASSLRQDLPYEQYF.

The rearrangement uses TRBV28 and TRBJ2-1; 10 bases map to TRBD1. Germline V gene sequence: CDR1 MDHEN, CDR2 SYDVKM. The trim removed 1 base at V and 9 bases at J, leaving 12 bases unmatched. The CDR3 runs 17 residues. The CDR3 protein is CASSLLRSGQGNGEQFF. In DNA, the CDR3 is TGTGCCAGCAGTTTATTAAGGTCGGGACAGGGGAACGGTGAGCAGTTCTTC.

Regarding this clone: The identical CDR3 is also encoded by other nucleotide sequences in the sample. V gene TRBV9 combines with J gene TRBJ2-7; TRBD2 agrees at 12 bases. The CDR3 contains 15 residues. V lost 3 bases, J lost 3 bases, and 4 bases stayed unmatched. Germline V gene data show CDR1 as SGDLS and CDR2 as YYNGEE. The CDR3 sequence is CASSAPTSGSYEQYF. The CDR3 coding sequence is TGTGCCAGCAGCGCCCCGACTAGCGGGAGCTACGAGCAGTACTTC.

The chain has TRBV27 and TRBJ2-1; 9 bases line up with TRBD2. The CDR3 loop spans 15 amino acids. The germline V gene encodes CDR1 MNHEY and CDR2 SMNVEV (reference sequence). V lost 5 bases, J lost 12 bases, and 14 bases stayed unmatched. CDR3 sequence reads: CASSPGLARTKGQFF. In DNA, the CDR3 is TGTGCCAGCAGTCCAGGACTAGCGCGAACGAAGGGGCAGTTCTTC.

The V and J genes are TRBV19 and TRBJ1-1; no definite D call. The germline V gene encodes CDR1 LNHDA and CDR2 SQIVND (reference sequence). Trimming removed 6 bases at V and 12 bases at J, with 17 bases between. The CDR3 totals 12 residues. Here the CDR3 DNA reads TGTGCCAGTAGCCTCGGGTGGGTTGGGACTTTCTTT. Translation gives CASSLGWVGTFF.

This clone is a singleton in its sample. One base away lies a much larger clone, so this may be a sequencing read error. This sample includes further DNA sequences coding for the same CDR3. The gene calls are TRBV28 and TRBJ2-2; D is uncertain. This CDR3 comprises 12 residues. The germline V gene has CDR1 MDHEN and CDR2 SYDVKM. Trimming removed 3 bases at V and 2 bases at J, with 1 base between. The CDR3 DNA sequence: TGTGCCAGCAGTTTCAACACCGGGGAGCTGTTTTTT. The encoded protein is CASSFNTGELFF.

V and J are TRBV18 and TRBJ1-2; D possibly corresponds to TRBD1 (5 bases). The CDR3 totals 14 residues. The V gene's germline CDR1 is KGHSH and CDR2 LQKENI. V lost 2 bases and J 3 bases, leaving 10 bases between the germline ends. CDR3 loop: CASSPSGVDYGYTF. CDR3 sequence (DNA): TGTGCCAGCTCACCATCGGGGGTCGACTATGGCTACACCTTC.

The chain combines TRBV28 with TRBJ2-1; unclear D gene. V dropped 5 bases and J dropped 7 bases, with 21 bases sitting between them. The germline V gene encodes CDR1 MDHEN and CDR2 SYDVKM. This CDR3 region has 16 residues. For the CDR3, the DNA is TGTGCCAGCAGTCCGTGGAATTTGAGTAGTGTGAATGAGCAGTTCTTC. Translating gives CASSPWNLSSVNEQFF.

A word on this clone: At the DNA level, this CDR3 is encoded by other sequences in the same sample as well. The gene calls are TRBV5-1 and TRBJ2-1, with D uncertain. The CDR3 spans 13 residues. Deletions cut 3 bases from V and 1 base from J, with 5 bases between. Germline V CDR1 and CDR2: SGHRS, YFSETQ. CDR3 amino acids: CASSSPSYNEQFF. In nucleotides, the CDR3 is TGCGCCAGCAGCTCCCCGTCCTACAATGAGCAGTTCTTC. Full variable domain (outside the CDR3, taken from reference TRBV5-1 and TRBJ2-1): KAGVTQTPRYLIKTRGQQVTLSCSPISGHRSVSWYQQTPGQGLQFLFEYFSETQRNKGNFPGRFSGRQFSNSRSEMNVSTLELGDSALYLCASSSPSYNEQFFGPGTRLTVL.

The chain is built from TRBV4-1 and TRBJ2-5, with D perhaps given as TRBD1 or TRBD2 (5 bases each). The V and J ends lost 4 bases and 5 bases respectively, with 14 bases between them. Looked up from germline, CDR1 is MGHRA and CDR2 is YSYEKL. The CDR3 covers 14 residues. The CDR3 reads CASSPWGISETQYF. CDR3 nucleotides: TGCGCCAGCAGCCCATGGGGGATTAGTGAGACCCAGTACTTC.

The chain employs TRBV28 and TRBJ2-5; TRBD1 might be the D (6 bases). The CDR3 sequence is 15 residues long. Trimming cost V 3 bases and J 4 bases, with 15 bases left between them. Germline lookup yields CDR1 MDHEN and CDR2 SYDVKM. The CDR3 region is CASSFEGGSRETQYF. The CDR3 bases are TGTGCCAGCAGTTTTGAAGGGGGTAGTCGAGAGACCCAGTACTTC.

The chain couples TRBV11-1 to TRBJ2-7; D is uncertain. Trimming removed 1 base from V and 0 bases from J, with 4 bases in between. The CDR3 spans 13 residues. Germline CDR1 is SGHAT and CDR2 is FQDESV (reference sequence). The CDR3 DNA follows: TGTGCCAGCAGCTTAGAAGGCTCCTACGAGCAGTACTTC. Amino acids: CASSLEGSYEQYF.

CDR3 loop: CATEGQGTNEQFF. CDR3 DNA sequence: TGTGCCACGGAGGGACAGGGGACAAATGAGCAGTTCTTC. The chain recombines TRBV6-5 with TRBJ2-1, with 10 bases aligning to TRBD1. From germline, CDR1 is MNHEY and CDR2 SVGAGI. After removal of 10 bases from V and 7 bases from J, the junction contained 7 bases not matched to a gene. This CDR3 is built from 13 residues.

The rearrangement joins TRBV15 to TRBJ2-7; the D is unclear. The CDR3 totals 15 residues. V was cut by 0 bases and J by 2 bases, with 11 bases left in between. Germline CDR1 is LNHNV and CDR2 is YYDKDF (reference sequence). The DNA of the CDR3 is TGTGCCACCAGCAGAGATAGGTACTTGCCCTACGAGCAGTACTTC. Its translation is CATSRDRYLPYEQYF.